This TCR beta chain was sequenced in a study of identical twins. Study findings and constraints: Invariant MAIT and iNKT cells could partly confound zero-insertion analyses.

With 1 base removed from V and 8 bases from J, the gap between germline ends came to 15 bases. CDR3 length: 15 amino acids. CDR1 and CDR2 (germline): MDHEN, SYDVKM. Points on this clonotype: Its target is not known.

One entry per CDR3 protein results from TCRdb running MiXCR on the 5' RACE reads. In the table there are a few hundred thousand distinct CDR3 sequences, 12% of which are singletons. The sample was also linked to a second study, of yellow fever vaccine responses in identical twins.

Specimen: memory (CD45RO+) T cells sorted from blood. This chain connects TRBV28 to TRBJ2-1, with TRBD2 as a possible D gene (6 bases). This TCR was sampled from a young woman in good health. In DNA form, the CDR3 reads TGTGCCAGCAGTTTATCGGCGGGATTGGAGGATGAGCAGTTCTTC. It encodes CASSLSAGLEDEQFF. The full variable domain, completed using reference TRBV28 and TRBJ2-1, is DVKVTQSSRYLVKRTGEKVFLECVQDMDHENMFWYRQDPGLGLRLIYFSYDVKMKEKGDIPEGYSVSREKKERFSLILESASTNQTSMYLCASSLSAGLEDEQFFGPGTRLTVL.